This T cell receptor beta chain is drawn from a study of technical replicates of blood from several donors. Profiling relied on immunoSEQ multiplex PCR, and the TCRdb table lists in-frame clones only, not all of them. The table includes about 68,000 clones, under 98% detected once. The V gene's germline CDR1 is SGDLS and CDR2 YYNGEE. J was trimmed by 2 bases and V by 2 bases; bases with no gene match: 6. CDR3 length equals 15 residues. The receptor comes from a human donor in good health. The sequenced material came from T cells isolated from PBMCs. V usage is TRBV9 and J usage is TRBJ2-7, with 8 bases aligning to TRBD2. In nucleotides, the CDR3 is TGTGCCAGCAGCGTCGTCCCAGCGGGGGCCTACGAGCAGTACTTC. It codes for CASSVVPAGAYEQYF.